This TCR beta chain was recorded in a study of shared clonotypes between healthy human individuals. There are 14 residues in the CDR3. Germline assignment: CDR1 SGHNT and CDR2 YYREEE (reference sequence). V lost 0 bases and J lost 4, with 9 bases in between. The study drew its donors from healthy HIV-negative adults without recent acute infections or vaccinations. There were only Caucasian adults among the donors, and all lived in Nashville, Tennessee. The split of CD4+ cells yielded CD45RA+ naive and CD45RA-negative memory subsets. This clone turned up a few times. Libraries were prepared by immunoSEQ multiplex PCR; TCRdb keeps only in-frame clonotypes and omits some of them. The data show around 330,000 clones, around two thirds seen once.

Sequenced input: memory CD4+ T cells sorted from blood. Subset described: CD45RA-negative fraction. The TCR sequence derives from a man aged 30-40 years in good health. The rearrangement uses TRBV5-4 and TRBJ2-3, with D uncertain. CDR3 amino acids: CASSLGLTPDTQYF. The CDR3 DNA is TGTGCCAGCAGCTTGGGCCTTACCCCAGATACGCAGTATTTT.